Presented here are 10 T cell receptor beta chains from one specimen sequenced in a study of cytomegalovirus exposure and HLA in healthy donors (dated by TCRdb to 2016 to 2017). Libraries were prepared through the immunoSEQ multiplex PCR assay. The multiplex PCR relied on a mix of 60 forward primers for TCR Vbeta segments and 13 reverse primers for TCR Jbeta segments. TCRdb stores this immuneACCESS table with in-frame sequences only. Part of the clones is absent; in the studies checked, under half of the shortfall reflects unresolved V genes, and no reason is known for the rest. Present in this sample are about 180,000 clones, under 90% of which were seen just once. The ten largest account for around 7.2% of the sample. Source material: PBMCs. Receptor source: a man younger than 45 in good health and CMV-seropositive.

This chain connects TRBV11-3 to TRBJ2-2; D gene unclear. The V end lost 2 bases, the J end lost 5 bases, and 6 bases lay between the germline ends. CDR3 length: 13 amino acids. The germline V gene encodes CDR1 SGHNT and CDR2 YENEEA. DNA for the CDR3: TGTGCCAGCAGCTTATCTAAAACCGGGGAGCTGTTTTTT. It specifies CASSLSKTGELFF.

V gene TRBV11-3 combines with J gene TRBJ2-7; 9 nucleotides align to TRBD1. The germline gives CDR1 SGHNT, CDR2 YENEEA. V trimming: 5 bases; J trimming: 4 bases; junction bases outside the gene matches: 12. The CDR3 runs 16 residues. The CDR3 DNA is TGTGCCAGCAGCCCGAGGGGTGGGACAGGGTGGTACGAGCAGTACTTC. It encodes CASSPRGGTGWYEQYF.

This chain links TRBV4-3 with TRBJ2-7, with 8 bases fitting TRBD1. In germline, CDR1 is LGHNA, CDR2 YSLEER. This CDR3 spans 15 amino acids. Trimming cost V 2 bases and J 0 bases; bases outside gene matches: 3. Written as DNA, the CDR3 is TGCGCCAGCAGCCAACTGACAGGGGACTCCTACGAGCAGTACTTC. Its translation is CASSQLTGDSYEQYF.

V usage is TRBV5-6 and J usage is TRBJ2-3; TRBD2 is a possible D gene (6 bases). V was pared by 0 bases and J by 6 bases, with 17 bases between. The CDR3 length is 16 residues. Germline V CDR1 and CDR2: SGHDT, YYEEEE. As DNA, the CDR3 is TGTGCCAGCAGCTTGGCGACTAGGTCCCCGCTGGATACGCAGTATTTT. Residues: CASSLATRSPLDTQYF.

This chain joins TRBV27 and TRBJ2-2; TRBD1 matches at 7 bases. This CDR3 comprises 19 residues. V trimming: 7 bases; J trimming: 5 bases; junction bases outside the gene matches: 22. Germline-derived CDR1 and CDR2 are MNHEY and SMNVEV (reference sequence). DNA of the CDR3: TGTGCCAGCAATGCGGGTTGGGGAACAGGGGCCCACTTGACCGGGGAGCTGTTTTTT. Encoded protein: CASNAGWGTGAHLTGELFF.

In regard to this clone: Other DNA sequences in this specimen translate into the identical CDR3. The chain joins TRBV27 to TRBJ2-2, with D possibly matching TRBD2 (6 bases). Germline assignment: CDR1 MNHEY and CDR2 SMNVEV (reference sequence). CDR3 length: 14 residues. V was shortened by 7 bases and J by 3 bases, with 12 bases between the two germline ends. As DNA, the CDR3 is TGTGCCAGCAAAGAGGGAGGCGACACCGGGGAGCTGTTTTTT. As protein: CASKEGGDTGELFF.

The chain has TRBV2 and TRBJ2-1; 7 bases are shared with TRBD1. The V gene's germline CDR1 is SNHLY and CDR2 FYNNEI. The CDR3 consists of 12 residues. The ends lost 8 bases at V and 12 bases at J; junction bases unmatched: 10. The CDR3 reads CASLAIRTGQFF. As DNA, the CDR3 is TGTGCCAGCTTAGCTATCAGGACAGGGCAGTTCTTC.

This chain links TRBV11-3 with TRBJ2-7; TRBD2 might be the D (6 bases). The CDR3 consists of 15 residues. The V gene's germline CDR1 is SGHNT and CDR2 YENEEA. V lost 4 bases, J lost 3 bases, and 16 bases lay in between. The CDR3 bases are TGTGCCAGCAGCTCCCGGACGGGGGATGACTACGAGCAGTACTTC. Its protein is CASSSRTGDDYEQYF.

Here the CDR3 DNA reads TGCAGCGTCCGGGACAGGGGAACCTACGAGCAGTACTTC. Translation: CSVRDRGTYEQYF. V usage is TRBV29-1 and J usage is TRBJ2-5; 10 nucleotides agree with TRBD1. Judging by the DNA end, TRBJ2-7 fits better; the J call may be wrong. Germline CDR1 SQVTM, CDR2 ANQGSEA. The CDR3 sequence is 13 residues long.

The genes are TRBV7-8 and TRBJ1-5; no clear D. The germline V and J ends were trimmed by 2 bases and 1 base, with 9 bases remaining between them. Per the germline V gene, CDR1 is SGHVS and CDR2 is FQNEAQ. There are 15 residues in the CDR3. CDR3 amino acids: CASSLLARSNQPQHF. CDR3 DNA sequence: TGTGCCAGCAGCTTATTAGCGAGGAGCAATCAGCCCCAGCATTTT.